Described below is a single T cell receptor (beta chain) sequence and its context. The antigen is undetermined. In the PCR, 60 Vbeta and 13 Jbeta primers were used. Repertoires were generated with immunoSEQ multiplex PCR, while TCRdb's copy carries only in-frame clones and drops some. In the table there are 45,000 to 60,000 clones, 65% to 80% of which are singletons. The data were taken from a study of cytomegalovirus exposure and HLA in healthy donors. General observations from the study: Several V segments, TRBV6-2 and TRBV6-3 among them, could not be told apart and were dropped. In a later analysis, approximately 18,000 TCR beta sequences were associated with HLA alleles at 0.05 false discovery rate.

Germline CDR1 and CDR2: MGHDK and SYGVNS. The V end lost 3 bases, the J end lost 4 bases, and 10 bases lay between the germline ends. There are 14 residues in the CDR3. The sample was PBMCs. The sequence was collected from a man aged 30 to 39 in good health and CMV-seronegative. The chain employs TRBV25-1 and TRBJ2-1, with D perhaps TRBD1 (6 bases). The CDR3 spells CASSDWDTYNEQFF. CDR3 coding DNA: TGTGCCAGCAGTGATTGGGACACATACAATGAGCAGTTCTTC.